This T cell receptor (beta chain) was sequenced in a study of blood T cells in healthy people across ages (dated by TCRdb to the mid-2010s). The study in broad terms: In model experiments, template switching captured roughly one uniquely barcoded TCR beta cDNA molecule for every two T cells. Using deep sequencing normalized with unique cDNA molecular identifiers, the study measured how TCR beta repertoire diversity changes with age. Four age groups were formed from the donors: young (average around 15 years), middle-aged (just under 40), aged (roughly 58) and long-lived (about 80). Two additional independent replicas of 1 million unique cDNA reads from the same blood draw were analyzed for two donors (one aged 18 to 30 and one aged 80 or older). Points the paper makes about the study in general: Estimates of total diversity based on one million sequenced T cells were regarded as lower bounds and as underestimates. The CMV infection status of donors was not known, potentially confounding age-related changes in expanded clonotypes. The percentage of naive T cells measured by flow cytometry correlated strongly with observed TCR beta diversity. Bulk unsorted PBMC profiling prevented conclusive comparison of naive and antigen-experienced compartments. As age increased, observed TCR beta diversity per million T cells dropped in a roughly linear way, and a significant reduction was already evident by age about 40. Compared with the aged group, the long-lived group had more naive CD4+ T cells, fewer expanded clones and increased TCR diversity, a pattern suggesting age selection.

The library was obtained by 5' RACE. For sequencing, an Illumina HiSeq 2500 was employed. A second roughly 6 to 12 cycle PCR used a sample-barcoded 5' primer and a J-beta primer mix. A template-switch 5' adaptor carrying 12 random nucleotides introduced a unique molecular identifier onto each TCR beta cDNA molecule. Each sample yielded at least 2.5 million CDR3-containing paired-end reads. First-strand cDNA synthesis was performed from all RNA using the Mint cDNA synthesis kit, with priming by a TRBC-specific oligonucleotide. All cDNA was treated with uracil-DNA glycosylase and then went through a first 18-cycle PCR with the universal primers M1SS and BC2_uni_R. On the authors' methods: Normalization of each sample was performed by random selection of 1 million high-quality reads, each carrying a distinct molecular identifier. Reads sharing molecular identifiers were discarded rather than binned into consensus sequences. MiTCR, run with a Q25 quality threshold and the strictest error-elimination algorithm, handled CDR3 identification, clonotype clustering and error correction. A nonparametric unseen species model with Euler transformation was used to estimate a lower bound on total TCR beta diversity. TCRdb took the public reads, trimmed them with fastp at Q25, ran MiXCR for clone calling and kept in-frame beta chains. Every entry covers one CDR3 protein and lists the most common genes and DNA from its rows. TCRdb's processing, not the authors', yielded these V and J calls. This sample lists approximately 960,000 distinct CDR3 sequences; almost 30% were detected once. In total, the top ten clones hold 10% to 13% of the sample.

In its sample, this clonotype was seen many times. No antigen is known for it. Base qualities are not at hand, and no much larger clone is one base apart. The CDR3 covers 18 residues, taking in both the cysteine and the phenylalanine. Only the CDR3 DNA is retained, 54 bases long and in frame from the first base. V is cut back by 3 bases and J by 0 bases, with 10 bases in the junction unmatched. Per the germline V gene, SGHTA is the CDR1 and FQGTGA is the CDR2. The roughly 37 donors, aged about 6 to 95 years, were systemically healthy Caucasian individuals from Russia. Around 9.9 milliliters of peripheral blood were collected from each donor into EDTA-treated Vacutainer tubes. Ficoll-Paque density-gradient centrifugation was used to isolate PBMCs, with at least 6 million obtained per sample. Total RNA was extracted from PBMCs with Trizol reagent, with at least 5 micrograms obtained per sample. The percentages of naive CD45RAhigh/CD27high T cells were determined by flow cytometry on a PBMC aliquot from every donor.

These data were also filed under a second study, of T cells of mothers and their children. Per the second study: Nine systemically healthy Caucasian individuals, comprising three mothers and their six children, were included as donors. cDNA synthesis consumed the entire amount of extracted RNA, loaded at 1.5 ug RNA in each 15 ul reaction. In the second PCR, the M1S primer added sample barcodes and 2-4 random nucleotides. Over 8.5 million TCR beta CDR3 reads came from each mother, compared with approximately 2.8 million reads from each child. Thymic selection similarly shapes TCR recombination output in related and unrelated pairs, with minor effect from inherited differences. Normalized repertoire overlap in related mother-child pairs was always slightly higher than in unrelated mother-child pairs, but the difference was never significant. No persistent microchimeric T cell clones were detected, at a sensitivity of around 97 clones per million clonotypes. The study used deep NGS to compare TCR beta repertoires of mothers and children, seeking features distinguishing related mother-child pairs from unrelated individuals. On average, the children were approximately 11 +/- 4 years old, while the mothers were around 40 +/- 4 years old. After adapters were ligated using NEBNext reagents, the libraries underwent 100+100 nt paired-end sequencing on an Illumina HiSeq 2000. To avoid cross-contamination, the mother libraries and the child libraries were prepared a month apart and sequenced in separate runs. For each donor, between about 500,000 and 2,200,000 distinct TCR beta clonotypes were identified. Naive TCR beta clonotypes were estimated from low-frequency clonotypes matched to each donor's FACS-determined naive share, without sorting.

The chain was built from TRBV7-3 and TRBJ2-3; 9 junctional bases match TRBD2. Input material: blood. The source is a woman aged 40 to 55 in good health. The sequenced DNA is TGTGCCAGCAGCTTTGCCAGCGGGGGGCCCCCGAGCACAGATACGCAGTATTTT. This sequence encodes CASSFASGGPPSTDTQYF.